The entry below gives a single T cell receptor beta chain sequence along with its context. This record comes from a study of blood T cell repertoires in COVID-19. Turning to the study itself: Specimens from acute and convalescent COVID-19 originated in the United States, Italy and Spain.

Germline CDR1 is SGHTA and CDR2 is FQGNSA. This CDR3 is built from 16 residues. Unmatched junction bases numbered 9, after V lost 5 bases and J lost 4 bases. Per the authors' pipeline: Quantification of nucleated cells was approximated via reference gene primer amplification. Clones were read by immunoSEQ multiplex PCR, and TCRdb kept only the in-frame ones, dropping some. The V and J calls and the clone size are those of that table, but D and trimming were determined from the DNA. In the table there are 100,000 or so clones, roughly 80% of which are singletons. The sample was peripheral blood. V is TRBV7-2 and J is TRBJ2-1; 9 nucleotides agree with TRBD2. The sequence derives from a woman aged 80 or over with acute or convalescent COVID-19. In DNA form, the CDR3 reads TGTGCCAGCAGCCAAACAAGCGGGAGGACTTACAATGAGCAGTTCTTC. This gives the protein CASSQTSGRTYNEQFF.